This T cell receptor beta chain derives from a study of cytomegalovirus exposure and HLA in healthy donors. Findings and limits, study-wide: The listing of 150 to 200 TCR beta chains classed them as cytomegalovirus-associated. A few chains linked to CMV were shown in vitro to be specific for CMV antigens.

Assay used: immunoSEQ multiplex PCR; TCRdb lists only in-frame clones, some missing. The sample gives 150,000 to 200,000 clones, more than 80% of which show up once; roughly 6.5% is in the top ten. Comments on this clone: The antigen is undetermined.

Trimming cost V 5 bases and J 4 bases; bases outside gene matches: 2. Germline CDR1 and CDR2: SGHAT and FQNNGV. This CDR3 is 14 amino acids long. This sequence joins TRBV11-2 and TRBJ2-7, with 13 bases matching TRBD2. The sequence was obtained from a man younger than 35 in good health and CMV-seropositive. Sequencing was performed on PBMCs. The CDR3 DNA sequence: TGTGCCAGCAGCCAGACTAGCGGGAGGTACGAGCAGTACTTC. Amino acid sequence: CASSQTSGRYEQYF. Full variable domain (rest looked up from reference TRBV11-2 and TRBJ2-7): EAGVAQSPRYKIIEKRQSVAFWCNPISGHATLYWYQQILGQGPKLLIQFQNNGVVDDSQLPKDRFSAERLKGVDSTLKIQPAKLEDSAVYLCASSQTSGRYEQYFGPGTRLTVT.